This is a list of T cell receptor beta chains from one sample in a study of cytomegalovirus exposure and HLA in healthy donors. Sequenced by immunoSEQ multiplex PCR; TCRdb stores in-frame clones only, minus some. The sample includes some 180,000 clones, roughly nine tenths seen only once; the top ten take roughly 0.24%. Sequencing used PBMCs. The origin of the receptors is a girl less than two years old in good health and CMV-seronegative. The CDR3 runs from the conserved cysteine through the conserved F or W. The D gene is left open where the match is weak. A row's size may be missing; if present it is once, few, many or a size class.

d_call: TRBD1
clone_size: -
v_call: TRBV27
j_call: TRBJ2-1
cdr3_nt: TGTGCCAGCAGTTCTAGGGACAGGTCCTACAATGAGCAGTTCTTC
cdr3_aa: CASSSRDRSYNEQFF

d_call: -
clone_size: -
v_call: TRBV7-9
j_call: TRBJ1-4
cdr3_nt: TGTGCCAGCACGGGAGGGGGGAATGAAAAACTGTTTTTT
cdr3_aa: CASTGGGNEKLFF

d_call: -
clone_size: -
v_call: TRBV11-2
j_call: TRBJ1-5
cdr3_nt: TGTGCCAGCAGCGCGGCTGGACAGTCCAATCAGCCCCAGCATTTT
cdr3_aa: CASSAAGQSNQPQHF

d_call: -
clone_size: -
v_call: TRBV30
j_call: TRBJ2-3
cdr3_nt: TGTGCCGGCGGGCTAGGGGGGGGTGATACGCAGTATTTT
cdr3_aa: CAGGLGGGDTQYF

d_call: TRBD2
clone_size: -
v_call: TRBV27
j_call: TRBJ2-3
cdr3_nt: TGTGCCAGCAGTTTATCCCCTCTTGTCTTAGCGGGAGAGAACACAGATACGCAGTATTTT
cdr3_aa: CASSLSPLVLAGENTDTQYF

d_call: TRBD1
clone_size: -
v_call: TRBV11-2
j_call: TRBJ2-2
cdr3_nt: TGTGCCAGCAGCTTACCTACACAGGGGGCGAGCACCGGGGAGCTGTTTTTT
cdr3_aa: CASSLPTQGASTGELFF

d_call: -
clone_size: -
v_call: TRBV6-6
j_call: TRBJ1-6
cdr3_nt: TGTGCCAGCAGCTCCCAAGCAGGCTATAATTCACCCCTCCACTTT
cdr3_aa: CASSSQAGYNSPLHF

d_call: TRBD2
clone_size: few
v_call: TRBV4-1
j_call: TRBJ2-5
cdr3_nt: TGCGCCAGCAGCCTAGCAACCAGGAAACGGGGGGGCCTAGAGACCCAGTACTTC
cdr3_aa: CASSLATRKRGGLETQYF

d_call: TRBD1
clone_size: once
v_call: TRBV30
j_call: TRBJ2-2
cdr3_nt: TGTGCCTGGAGACAGGGGGGAACCGGGGAGCTGTTTTTT
cdr3_aa: CAWRQGGTGELFF

d_call: -
clone_size: -
v_call: TRBV7-9
j_call: TRBJ1-2
cdr3_nt: TGTGCCAGCAACCCGGTACAGTCCTGGGGCTACACCTTC
cdr3_aa: CASNPVQSWGYTF

d_call: -
clone_size: -
v_call: TRBV11-2
j_call: TRBJ2-6
cdr3_nt: TGTGCCAGCAGCTTAGGTCCAGGGACTGGGGCCAACGTCCTGACTTTC
cdr3_aa: CASSLGPGTGANVLTF

d_call: -
clone_size: -
v_call: TRBV5-1
j_call: TRBJ2-2
cdr3_nt: TGCGCCAGCAGCTTGGATCGGGGCACCGGGGAGCTGTTTTTT
cdr3_aa: CASSLDRGTGELFF

d_call: -
clone_size: -
v_call: TRBV5-4
j_call: TRBJ2-2
cdr3_nt: TGTGCCAGCAGCTTCGTCCGGGGGTCGAACACCGGGGAGCTGTTTTTT
cdr3_aa: CASSFVRGSNTGELFF

d_call: -
clone_size: -
v_call: TRBV13
j_call: TRBJ2-7
cdr3_nt: TGTGCCAGCAGCTTCAGGGGAATCCACGAGCAGTACTTC
cdr3_aa: CASSFRGIHEQYF

d_call: -
clone_size: -
v_call: TRBV4-1
j_call: TRBJ2-7
cdr3_nt: TGCGCCAGCAGCCAAGCCCGAGCCTCCGAGCAGTACTTC
cdr3_aa: CASSQARASEQYF

d_call: TRBD1
clone_size: -
v_call: TRBV27
j_call: TRBJ1-5
cdr3_nt: TGTGCCAGCAGTTACAGGGGAGTTCAGCCCCAGCATTTT
cdr3_aa: CASSYRGVQPQHF

d_call: TRBD1
clone_size: -
v_call: TRBV6-1
j_call: TRBJ1-5
cdr3_nt: TGTGCCAGCAGTGCCAGTACAGGACAGGGAGGAAGTCAGCCCCAGCATTTT
cdr3_aa: CASSASTGQGGSQPQHF

d_call: TRBD1
clone_size: -
v_call: TRBV6-1
j_call: TRBJ1-3
cdr3_nt: TGTGCCAGCAGTGTAAACAGGGGGCTGGGAAACACCATATATTTT
cdr3_aa: CASSVNRGLGNTIYF

d_call: -
clone_size: -
v_call: TRBV5-1
j_call: TRBJ2-7
cdr3_nt: TGCGCCAGCAGCTTGGTATCAGGAGGCTACGAGCAGTACTTC
cdr3_aa: CASSLVSGGYEQYF

d_call: -
clone_size: -
v_call: TRBV2
j_call: TRBJ1-2
cdr3_nt: TGTGCCAGCAGTGAAAGCCCAGGGGATGAAGCTGGCTACACCTTC
cdr3_aa: CASSESPGDEAGYTF

d_call: -
clone_size: once
v_call: TRBV7-7
j_call: TRBJ2-2
cdr3_nt: TGTGCCAGCAGCTTAGCAGTAGCCGGGGAGCTGTTTTTT
cdr3_aa: CASSLAVAGELFF

d_call: TRBD1
clone_size: few
v_call: TRBV10-3
j_call: TRBJ1-5
cdr3_nt: TGTGCCATCAGTATCGGCAGGGGGGATCAGCCCCAGCATTTT
cdr3_aa: CAISIGRGDQPQHF

d_call: TRBD1
clone_size: -
v_call: TRBV4-1
j_call: TRBJ1-1
cdr3_nt: TGCGCCAGCAGCCTTGGGGGACAGATAAACACTGAAGCTTTCTTT
cdr3_aa: CASSLGGQINTEAFF

d_call: -
clone_size: -
v_call: TRBV5-1
j_call: TRBJ2-4
cdr3_nt: TGCGCCAGCAGCTTGGGGGCACGAGGGTTTACGGACATTCAGTACTTC
cdr3_aa: CASSLGARGFTDIQYF

d_call: -
clone_size: -
v_call: TRBV9
j_call: TRBJ1-2
cdr3_nt: TGTGCCAGCAGCGTAGGGTTTGACAGTCTCTATGGCTACACCTTC
cdr3_aa: CASSVGFDSLYGYTF

d_call: -
clone_size: once
v_call: TRBV5-1
j_call: TRBJ1-1
cdr3_nt: TGCGCCAGCAGCTTGGCCAGGTCTTACACTGAAGCTTTCTTT
cdr3_aa: CASSLARSYTEAFF

d_call: -
clone_size: -
v_call: TRBV30
j_call: TRBJ2-4
cdr3_nt: TGTGCCTGGAGTCCAGGGACACACGCCCAAAACATTCAGTACTTC
cdr3_aa: CAWSPGTHAQNIQYF

d_call: -
clone_size: -
v_call: TRBV27
j_call: TRBJ2-7
cdr3_nt: TGTGCCACCCGGTTTACAGTCAGCTCCTACGAGCAGTACTTC
cdr3_aa: CATRFTVSSYEQYF

d_call: -
clone_size: few
v_call: TRBV20-1
j_call: TRBJ2-7
cdr3_nt: TGCAGTGCTAGCCAGGGCCACGAGCAGTACTTC
cdr3_aa: CSASQGHEQYF

d_call: -
clone_size: once
v_call: TRBV2
j_call: TRBJ2-2
cdr3_nt: TGTGCCAGCAGGCCCAGGGTCTCCACCGGGGAGCTGTTTTTT
cdr3_aa: CASRPRVSTGELFF

d_call: TRBD2
clone_size: few
v_call: TRBV5-3
j_call: TRBJ2-3
cdr3_nt: TGTGTCAGAAGCTTTGGGGTTAGCGGGGGGAATAGCACAGATACGCAGTATTTT
cdr3_aa: CVRSFGVSGGNSTDTQYF

d_call: TRBD2
clone_size: -
v_call: TRBV9
j_call: TRBJ2-3
cdr3_nt: TGTGCCAGCAGCGGGACTAGCGGGAGGACAGATACGCAGTATTTT
cdr3_aa: CASSGTSGRTDTQYF

d_call: TRBD1
clone_size: -
v_call: TRBV11-2
j_call: TRBJ2-7
cdr3_nt: TGTGCCAGCAGCTTAGTGGGGACAGGGGGGTACGAGCAGTACTTC
cdr3_aa: CASSLVGTGGYEQYF

d_call: -
clone_size: -
v_call: TRBV19
j_call: TRBJ1-2
cdr3_nt: TGTGCCAGTACCGGGGATCATTATGGCTACACCTTC
cdr3_aa: CASTGDHYGYTF

d_call: -
clone_size: -
v_call: TRBV18
j_call: TRBJ1-1
cdr3_nt: TGTGCCAGCTCACCGAGCGATGGAACTGAAGCTTTCTTT
cdr3_aa: CASSPSDGTEAFF

d_call: TRBD2
clone_size: -
v_call: TRBV5-1
j_call: TRBJ2-1
cdr3_nt: TGCGCCAGCAGCCTCCACCTAGCGGGGGGGTCGTTAGAGCAGTTCTTC
cdr3_aa: CASSLHLAGGSLEQFF

d_call: -
clone_size: once
v_call: TRBV5-5
j_call: TRBJ1-2
cdr3_nt: TGTGCCAGCAGCTTGGAGGGGCCCTATGGCTACACCTTC
cdr3_aa: CASSLEGPYGYTF

d_call: -
clone_size: -
v_call: TRBV27
j_call: TRBJ2-1
cdr3_nt: TGTGCCAGCAGTTCGGGGTGGGGTTGGTTCTTC
cdr3_aa: CASSSGWGWFF

d_call: -
clone_size: few
v_call: TRBV18
j_call: TRBJ2-7
cdr3_nt: TGTGCCAGCTCACCACCGTTAGCACGGGACGAGCAGTACTTC
cdr3_aa: CASSPPLARDEQYF

d_call: -
clone_size: -
v_call: TRBV5-4
j_call: TRBJ2-1
cdr3_nt: TGTGCCAGCAGCTTAATCCCGGGGGGACAAAACAATGAGCAGTTCTTC
cdr3_aa: CASSLIPGGQNNEQFF

d_call: TRBD1
clone_size: -
v_call: TRBV14
j_call: TRBJ2-7
cdr3_nt: TGTGCCAGCAGCCAAGTAACAGGGGGGTCCTACGAGCAGTACTTC
cdr3_aa: CASSQVTGGSYEQYF

d_call: TRBD1
clone_size: once
v_call: TRBV11-2
j_call: TRBJ2-7
cdr3_nt: TGTGCCAGCAGCTTTCGACAGGGGGCGCGTTACGAGCAGTACTTC
cdr3_aa: CASSFRQGARYEQYF

d_call: TRBD2
clone_size: -
v_call: TRBV13
j_call: TRBJ2-3
cdr3_nt: TGTGCCAGCAGCGCTGGACTAGCTAGCACAGATACGCAGTATTTT
cdr3_aa: CASSAGLASTDTQYF

d_call: TRBD2
clone_size: -
v_call: TRBV7-6
j_call: TRBJ2-1
cdr3_nt: TGTGCCAGCAGCTTAAATCTTCTAGCGGGCATGGGGGTCAATGAGCAGTTCTTC
cdr3_aa: CASSLNLLAGMGVNEQFF

d_call: TRBD1
clone_size: -
v_call: TRBV6-1
j_call: TRBJ2-7
cdr3_nt: TGTGCCAGCAGTGAGGGGACAGGAACCTACGAGCAGTACTTC
cdr3_aa: CASSEGTGTYEQYF

d_call: -
clone_size: -
v_call: TRBV11-1
j_call: TRBJ2-7
cdr3_nt: TGTGCCAGCAGTTCCGGGATCTTATACGAGCAGTACTTC
cdr3_aa: CASSSGILYEQYF

d_call: -
clone_size: -
v_call: TRBV7-3
j_call: TRBJ2-4
cdr3_nt: TGTGCCAGCAGCTTAACCTCTACAGGTTCCCTAGCCAAAAACATTCAGTACTTC
cdr3_aa: CASSLTSTGSLAKNIQYF

d_call: -
clone_size: -
v_call: TRBV7-2
j_call: TRBJ1-3
cdr3_nt: TGTGCCAGCAGCTTACAAGGAAACACCATATATTTT
cdr3_aa: CASSLQGNTIYF

d_call: TRBD2
clone_size: few
v_call: TRBV5-4
j_call: TRBJ2-5
cdr3_nt: TGTGCCAGCAGCTTTTCCGGGAGGGAGACCCAGTACTTC
cdr3_aa: CASSFSGRETQYF

d_call: TRBD2
clone_size: -
v_call: TRBV6-4
j_call: TRBJ2-2
cdr3_nt: TGTGCCAGCACCCCCAGAGGAGCGGGACGGATCGAGTCCGGGGAGCTGTTTTTT
cdr3_aa: CASTPRGAGRIESGELFF

d_call: TRBD1
clone_size: -
v_call: TRBV30
j_call: TRBJ1-4
cdr3_nt: TGTGCCTGGAGTGGATGGGGACAGGGGGCGAGTAATGAAAAACTGTTTTTT
cdr3_aa: CAWSGWGQGASNEKLFF

d_call: TRBD1
clone_size: -
v_call: TRBV4-1
j_call: TRBJ2-7
cdr3_nt: TGCGCCAGCAGCCAGTGGTCAGGGACAGGGAACTACGAGCAGTACTTC
cdr3_aa: CASSQWSGTGNYEQYF

d_call: TRBD1
clone_size: -
v_call: TRBV5-1
j_call: TRBJ1-1
cdr3_nt: TGCGCCAGCAGCTTGGGGGGACAGCTCATGAACACTGAAGCTTTCTTT
cdr3_aa: CASSLGGQLMNTEAFF

d_call: -
clone_size: few
v_call: TRBV30
j_call: TRBJ2-7
cdr3_nt: TGTGCCTGGGCTCTAGCGTACGAGCAGTACTTC
cdr3_aa: CAWALAYEQYF

d_call: -
clone_size: -
v_call: TRBV11-2
j_call: TRBJ1-5
cdr3_nt: TGTGCCAGCAGCTTGAGGGGGGGACAGCCCCAGCATTTT
cdr3_aa: CASSLRGGQPQHF

d_call: -
clone_size: -
v_call: TRBV2
j_call: TRBJ1-2
cdr3_nt: TGTGCCAGCAGTGAAGCCAACAGGGATGGCTACACCTTC
cdr3_aa: CASSEANRDGYTF

d_call: TRBD1
clone_size: -
v_call: TRBV4-1
j_call: TRBJ1-5
cdr3_nt: TGCGCCAGCAGCCAAACAGGGGCGCGGGATCAGCCCCAGCATTTT
cdr3_aa: CASSQTGARDQPQHF